Listed here are 14 T cell receptor beta chains from one sample, sequenced in a study of blood T cell repertoires in COVID-19. This table comes from immunoSEQ multiplex PCR, and its TCRdb copy is limited to in-frame clones, with some not included. The sample contains about 160,000 clones, approximately 91% of which appear only once. The sample comprised peripheral blood. These receptors were obtained from a man aged 18 to 30 with acute or convalescent COVID-19.

J is TRBJ1-5 and V is TRBV24-1; 9 nucleotides align to TRBD1. This CDR3 contains 16 residues. Germline lookup yields CDR1 KGHDR and CDR2 SFDVKD. The ends lost 4 bases at V and 7 bases at J; junction bases unmatched: 10. The CDR3 DNA follows: TGTGCCACCAGTGACCCCGGGACAGGGTCCGGACAGCCCCAGCATTTT. As protein: CATSDPGTGSGQPQHF.

CDR3 DNA: TGTGCCAGCAGCTTCGCGAGCGTCACAGATACGCAGTATTTT. Amino acids: CASSFASVTDTQYF. The chain couples TRBV11-3 to TRBJ2-3; unclear D gene. CDR1 is SGHNT and CDR2 is YENEEA in the germline V gene. The V end lost 3 bases, the J end lost 2 bases, and 9 bases lay between the germline ends. The CDR3 has 14 residues.

The chain combines TRBV10-2 with TRBJ1-6; 8 bases line up with TRBD1. Trimming took 8 bases from V and 10 from J; bases not matched to a gene: 10. The length of the CDR3 is 14 residues. Looked up from germline, CDR1 is WSHSY and CDR2 is SAAADI. CDR3 coding DNA: TGCGCCAGCCAGAAGGACAGGGCTTACTCACCCCTCCACTTT. Protein: CASQKDRAYSPLHF.

This chain links TRBV9 with TRBJ2-2, with 10 bases that match TRBD2. The CDR3 loop spans 19 amino acids. Germline CDR1 is SGDLS and CDR2 is YYNGEE. V lost 0 bases to trimming and J lost 6 bases; unmatched junction nucleotides: 14. The chain's CDR3 is CASSVAPPSGGGFSGELFF. CDR3 bases: TGTGCCAGCAGCGTAGCCCCGCCTAGCGGGGGAGGATTTTCCGGGGAGCTGTTTTTT.

The chain has TRBV5-1 and TRBJ2-7, with 8 bases that match TRBD1. This CDR3 region has 17 residues. The germline CDR1 and CDR2 sequences are SGHRS and YFSETQ. The J segment lost 2 bases and the V segment lost 4 bases, leaving 14 bases of the junction unmatched. The CDR3 reads CASSRKSGTGGTYEQYF. CDR3 sequence (DNA): TGCGCCAGCAGCCGAAAGTCCGGGACAGGCGGTACCTACGAGCAGTACTTC.

This sequence joins TRBV5-1 and TRBJ1-3; D is undetermined. This CDR3 is built from 15 residues. V lost 0 bases and J lost 0, with 7 bases in between. Germline V gene data show CDR1 as SGHRS and CDR2 as YFSETQ. The CDR3 is CASSLEYSSGNTIYF. In DNA, the CDR3 is TGCGCCAGCAGCTTGGAATACAGCTCTGGAAACACCATATATTTT.

This chain connects TRBV29-1 to TRBJ1-2, with 9 bases that match TRBD1. The germline V gene encodes CDR1 SQVTM and CDR2 ANQGSEA. Losses at the gene ends were 5 bases for V and 3 bases for J; bases not matched to a gene: 4. This CDR3 spans 13 amino acids. In DNA, the CDR3 is TGCAGCGTTAAGCGGACAGGGGACTATGGCTACACCTTC. Protein product: CSVKRTGDYGYTF.

The CDR3 sequence is CATSEGTGDNEKLFF. As DNA, the CDR3 is TGTGCCACCAGTGAGGGGACAGGGGATAATGAAAAACTGTTTTTT. J is TRBJ1-4 and V is TRBV24-1, with TRBD1 matching 10 bases. The CDR3 sequence is 15 residues long. The V segment lost 4 bases and the J segment 4 bases; nucleotides outside the gene matches: 2. Looked up from germline, CDR1 is KGHDR and CDR2 is SFDVKD.

This clone was observed a single time. The chain joins TRBV18 to TRBJ2-5; the D is unclear. The germline CDR1 and CDR2 sequences are KGHSH and LQKENI. The CDR3 has 13 amino acids. V dropped 2 bases and J dropped 1 base, with 5 bases sitting between them. CDR3 in amino acids: CASSPGFQETQYF. The DNA for the CDR3 is TGTGCCAGCTCACCAGGCTTCCAAGAGACCCAGTACTTC. The full variable domain, rest sourced from reference TRBV18 and TRBJ2-5, is NAGVMQNPRHLVRRRGQEARLRCSPMKGHSHVYWYRQLPEEGLKFMVYLQKENIIDESGMPKERFSAEFPKEGPSILRIQQVVRGDSAAYFCASSPGFQETQYFGPGTRLLVL.

The rearrangement links TRBV11-2 to TRBJ1-2, with 8 nucleotides matching TRBD1. V dropped 4 bases and J dropped 4; count of bases not matched to a gene: 17. There are 18 residues in the CDR3. Germline V lookup: CDR1 SGHAT, CDR2 FQNNGV. CDR3: CASSSPPGQGLIGYGYTF. The CDR3 region has the DNA TGTGCCAGCAGCTCACCCCCCGGACAGGGTCTTATTGGCTATGGCTACACCTTC.

V usage is TRBV10-3 and J usage is TRBJ1-1; the match to TRBD1 covers 7 bases. V lost 2 bases to trimming and J lost 5 bases; unmatched junction nucleotides: 5. Germline loops: CDR1 ENHRY, CDR2 SYGVKD. The length of the CDR3 is 14 residues. In nucleotides, the CDR3 is TGTGCCATCAGTGAGCGACAGGGTCGGACTGAAGCTTTCTTT. Translated, it gives CAISERQGRTEAFF.

The chain carries TRBV27 and TRBJ1-5; a possible D gene is TRBD1 (6 bases). Germline lookup yields CDR1 MNHEY and CDR2 SMNVEV (reference sequence). The CDR3 length is 15 residues. The ends were cut back, 6 bases at V and 2 bases at J, with 14 bases in the middle. The CDR3 spells CASSGTSRGNQPQHF. CDR3 nucleotides: TGTGCCAGCAGCGGGACATCCAGGGGCAATCAGCCCCAGCATTTT.

This clone appeared once. V and J are TRBV5-1 and TRBJ1-5; 11 positions match TRBD1. This CDR3 spans 15 amino acids. Germline trimming cut 4 bases from V and 5 bases from J; bases unmatched to any gene: 5. Germline values: CDR1 SGHRS, CDR2 YFSETQ. As DNA, the CDR3 is TGCGCCAGCAGCATCGGGACAGGGGGGGATCAGCCCCAGCATTTT. The encoded protein is CASSIGTGGDQPQHF.

The chain couples TRBV5-8 to TRBJ2-1, with 8 nucleotides matching TRBD2. The CDR3 consists of 16 residues. Per germline, CDR1 SGHTS and CDR2 YDEGEE. V was pared by 1 base and J by 7 bases, with 10 bases of the junction left unmatched. The CDR3 DNA sequence: TGTGCCAGCAGCTTGCCGGGGGCTAGCGGGCGGAATGAGCAGTTCTTC. This translates into CASSLPGASGRNEQFF.